This entry is about one T cell receptor beta chain. The entry originates in a study of CD8+ T cells in alopecia areata. Sequencing used cDNA as its template, made by extracting RNA and reverse transcribing it. This table comes from immunoSEQ multiplex PCR, and its TCRdb copy is limited to in-frame clones, with some not included. The sample lists around 190,000 clones; about 56% were seen once. This TCR was recovered from a human donor in good health. Sequencing input: CD8+ T cells sorted from blood.

In DNA, the CDR3 is TGCGCCAGCAGCCTGACCGCAGACCAAGAGACCCAGTACTTC. It specifies CASSLTADQETQYF. The rearrangement links TRBV4-1 to TRBJ2-5; D is unclear. The CDR3 runs to 14 residues. In germline, CDR1 is MGHRA, CDR2 YSYEKL. Trimming took off 4 bases at V and 0 bases at J, with 9 bases between the two ends.